These T cell receptor beta chains were read from a single sample in a study of blood T cell repertoires in COVID-19. The repertoire was sequenced with immunoSEQ multiplex PCR; TCRdb's copy has only in-frame clones and lacks some. The sample yields about 58,000 clones, 80% to 90% seen once. Sequencing used peripheral blood. The receptor set was obtained from a man in his 60s with acute or convalescent COVID-19. Each CDR3 is given without its conserved first and last residue. Fields, in order: V gene, CDR3 protein.

v_call: TRBV4-3; cdr3_aa: ASSQGLQGRLWTDTQY
v_call: TRBV6-5; cdr3_aa: ASSPNRGQGYGYT
v_call: TRBV9; cdr3_aa: ASSDSQGAKRENADTQY
v_call: TRBV6-5; cdr3_aa: ASSGTGRGQETQY
v_call: TRBV11-3; cdr3_aa: ASSLTSGTNEQF
v_call: TRBV19; cdr3_aa: ASSIGPARGYGYT
v_call: TRBV28; cdr3_aa: ASREAPTGIRYEQY
v_call: TRBV19; cdr3_aa: ASSILGAGEQY
v_call: TRBV7-2; cdr3_aa: ASSSPRDRGRNTIY
v_call: TRBV5-1; cdr3_aa: ASSLGTDWQAF
v_call: TRBV29-1; cdr3_aa: SVGTTQETQY
v_call: TRBV7-6; cdr3_aa: ASSLLAGRWELF
v_call: TRBV9; cdr3_aa: ASSRTSGSYEQY
v_call: TRBV5-1; cdr3_aa: ASSPRTSGSAEQF
v_call: TRBV3-1/TRBV3-2; cdr3_aa: ASSPRLAGGPDTQY
v_call: TRBV7-2; cdr3_aa: ASSLARGQGAFGANVLT
v_call: TRBV5-8; cdr3_aa: ASSLQGTNEKLF
v_call: TRBV7-2; cdr3_aa: ASSLPRTGFSDEQF
v_call: TRBV19; cdr3_aa: ASSISHRGTEAF
v_call: TRBV6-5; cdr3_aa: ATYPGAMNTEAF
v_call: TRBV11-3; cdr3_aa: ASSFISTDTQY
v_call: TRBV19; cdr3_aa: ASSINREKGSGYT
v_call: TRBV6-6; cdr3_aa: ASSPSGQANTGELF
v_call: TRBV27; cdr3_aa: ASRRSTRAYEQY
v_call: TRBV6-4; cdr3_aa: ASSTDRGDTQY
v_call: TRBV5-4; cdr3_aa: ASSPGDSYEQY
v_call: TRBV2; cdr3_aa: ASKVGDTEAF